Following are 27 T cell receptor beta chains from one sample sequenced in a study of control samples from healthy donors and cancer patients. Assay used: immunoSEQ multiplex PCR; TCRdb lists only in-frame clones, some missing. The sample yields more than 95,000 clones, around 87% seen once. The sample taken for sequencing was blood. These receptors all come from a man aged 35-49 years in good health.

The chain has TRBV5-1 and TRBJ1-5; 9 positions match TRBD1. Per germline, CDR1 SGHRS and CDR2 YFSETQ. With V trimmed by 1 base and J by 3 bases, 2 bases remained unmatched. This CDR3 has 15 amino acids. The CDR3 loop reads CASSLWTGDNQPQHF. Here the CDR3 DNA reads TGCGCCAGCAGCTTGTGGACAGGGGACAATCAGCCCCAGCATTTT.

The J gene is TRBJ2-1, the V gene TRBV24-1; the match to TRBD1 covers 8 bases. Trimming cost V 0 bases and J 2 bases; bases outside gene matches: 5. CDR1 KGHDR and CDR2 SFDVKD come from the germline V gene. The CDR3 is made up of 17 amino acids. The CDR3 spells CATSDLAGGPAYNEQFF. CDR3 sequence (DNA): TGTGCCACCAGTGATTTGGCAGGGGGCCCTGCCTACAATGAGCAGTTCTTC.

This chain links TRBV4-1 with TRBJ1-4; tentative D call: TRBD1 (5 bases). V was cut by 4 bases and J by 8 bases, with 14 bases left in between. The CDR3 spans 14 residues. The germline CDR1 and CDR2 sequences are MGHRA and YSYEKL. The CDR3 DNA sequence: TGCGCCAGCAGCCTCAGGGCGGGTGGGGAAAAACTGTTTTTT. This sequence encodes CASSLRAGGEKLFF.

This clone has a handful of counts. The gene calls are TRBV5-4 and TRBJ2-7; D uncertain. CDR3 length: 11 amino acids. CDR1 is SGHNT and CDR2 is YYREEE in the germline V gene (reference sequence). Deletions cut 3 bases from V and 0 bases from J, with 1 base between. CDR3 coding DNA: TGTGCCAGCAGCTACTCCTACGAGCAGTACTTC. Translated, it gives CASSYSYEQYF.

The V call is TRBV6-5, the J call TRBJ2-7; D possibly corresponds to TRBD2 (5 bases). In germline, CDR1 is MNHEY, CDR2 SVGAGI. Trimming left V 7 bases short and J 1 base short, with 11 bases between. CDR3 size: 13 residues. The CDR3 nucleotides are TGTGCCAGCATGGGAGCTCCATCCTACGAGCAGTACTTC. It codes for CASMGAPSYEQYF.

CDR3: CASSPGLAGGRVSGANVLTF. The CDR3, as DNA: TGTGCCAGCAGCCCCGGACTAGCGGGGGGTCGCGTCTCTGGGGCCAACGTCCTGACTTTC. The chain has TRBV14 and TRBJ2-6, with TRBD2 identical over 14 bases. The CDR3 extends over 20 amino acids. J gave up 0 bases and V 4 bases, and 8 bases lay outside the gene matches. CDR1 and CDR2 from the germline V gene are SGHDN and FVKESK.

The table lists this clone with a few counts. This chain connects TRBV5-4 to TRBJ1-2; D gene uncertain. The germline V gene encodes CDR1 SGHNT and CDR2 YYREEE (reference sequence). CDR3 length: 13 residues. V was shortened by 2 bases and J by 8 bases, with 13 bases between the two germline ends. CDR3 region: CASSFRTTVGYTF. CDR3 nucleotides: TGTGCCAGCAGCTTCCGCACCACTGTAGGCTACACCTTC.

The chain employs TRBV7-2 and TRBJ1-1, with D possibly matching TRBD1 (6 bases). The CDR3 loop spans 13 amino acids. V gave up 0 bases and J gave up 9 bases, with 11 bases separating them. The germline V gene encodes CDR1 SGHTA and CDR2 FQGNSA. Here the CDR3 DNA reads TGTGCCAGCAGCTTAGCGGTGGGGGGGCAAGCTTTCTTT. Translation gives CASSLAVGGQAFF.

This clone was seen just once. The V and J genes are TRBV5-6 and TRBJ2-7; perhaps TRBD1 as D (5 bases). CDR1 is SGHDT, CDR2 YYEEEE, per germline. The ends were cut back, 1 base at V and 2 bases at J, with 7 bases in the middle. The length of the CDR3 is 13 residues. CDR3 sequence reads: CASSLIRAYEQYF. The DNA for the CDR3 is TGTGCCAGCAGCTTGATCAGGGCCTACGAGCAGTACTTC.

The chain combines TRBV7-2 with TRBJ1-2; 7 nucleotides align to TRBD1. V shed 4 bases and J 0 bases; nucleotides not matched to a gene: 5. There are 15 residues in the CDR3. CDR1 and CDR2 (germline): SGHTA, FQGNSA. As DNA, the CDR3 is TGTGCCAGCAGCTACGACAGGGCTCCTAACTATGGCTACACCTTC. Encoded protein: CASSYDRAPNYGYTF.

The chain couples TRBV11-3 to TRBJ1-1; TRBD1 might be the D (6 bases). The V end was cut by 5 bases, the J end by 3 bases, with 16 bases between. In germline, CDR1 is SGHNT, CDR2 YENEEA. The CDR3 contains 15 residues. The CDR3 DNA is TGTGCCAGCAGCCTCTACACAGGGACGCACACTGAAGCTTTCTTT. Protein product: CASSLYTGTHTEAFF.

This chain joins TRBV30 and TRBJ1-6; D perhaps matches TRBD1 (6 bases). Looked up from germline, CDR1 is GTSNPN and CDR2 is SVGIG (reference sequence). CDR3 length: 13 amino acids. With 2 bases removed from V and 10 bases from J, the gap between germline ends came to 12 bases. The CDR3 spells CAWSPGARSPLHF. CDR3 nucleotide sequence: TGTGCCTGGAGTCCAGGGGCTAGGTCACCCCTCCACTTT.

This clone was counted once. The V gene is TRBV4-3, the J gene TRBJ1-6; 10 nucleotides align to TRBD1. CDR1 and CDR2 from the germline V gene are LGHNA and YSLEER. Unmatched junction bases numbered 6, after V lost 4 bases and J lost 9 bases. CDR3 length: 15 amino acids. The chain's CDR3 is CASSLSGTGASPLHF. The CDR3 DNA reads TGCGCCAGCAGCCTATCCGGGACAGGGGCTTCACCCCTCCACTTT.

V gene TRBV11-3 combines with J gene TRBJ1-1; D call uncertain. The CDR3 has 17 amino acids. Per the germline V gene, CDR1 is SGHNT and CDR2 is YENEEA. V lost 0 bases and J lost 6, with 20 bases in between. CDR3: CASSLDSRSRPLAEAFF. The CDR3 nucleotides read TGTGCCAGCAGCTTAGATTCGCGCTCTAGACCTCTCGCTGAAGCTTTCTTT.

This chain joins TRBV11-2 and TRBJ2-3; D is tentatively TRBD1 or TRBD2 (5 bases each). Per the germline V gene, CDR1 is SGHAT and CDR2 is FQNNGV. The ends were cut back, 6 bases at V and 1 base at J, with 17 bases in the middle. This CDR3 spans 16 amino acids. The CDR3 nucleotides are TGTGCCAGCAGGACCCCCATCGGGGACGGCACAGATACGCAGTATTTT. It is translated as CASRTPIGDGTDTQYF.

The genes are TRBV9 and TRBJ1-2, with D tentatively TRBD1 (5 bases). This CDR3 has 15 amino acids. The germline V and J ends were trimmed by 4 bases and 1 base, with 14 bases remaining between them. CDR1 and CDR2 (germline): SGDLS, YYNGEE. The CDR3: CASSPTLGGNYGYTF. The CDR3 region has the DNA TGTGCCAGCAGCCCTACTTTGGGGGGTAACTATGGCTACACCTTC.

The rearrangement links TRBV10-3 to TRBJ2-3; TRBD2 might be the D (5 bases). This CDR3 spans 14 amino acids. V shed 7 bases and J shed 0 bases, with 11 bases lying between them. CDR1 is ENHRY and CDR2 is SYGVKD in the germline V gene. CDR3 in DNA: TGTGCCATCAACCCGGGATCTAGCACAGATACGCAGTATTTT. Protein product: CAINPGSSTDTQYF.

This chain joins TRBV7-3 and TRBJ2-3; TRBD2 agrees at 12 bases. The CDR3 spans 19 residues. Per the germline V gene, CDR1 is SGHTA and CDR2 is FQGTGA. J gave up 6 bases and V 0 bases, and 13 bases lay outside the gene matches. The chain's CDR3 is CASSLTSIRLAGASDTQYF. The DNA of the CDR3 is TGTGCCAGCAGCTTAACTTCTATTCGACTAGCGGGGGCGTCCGATACGCAGTATTTT.

The CDR3 region is CASSPYNQPQHF. Written as DNA, the CDR3 is TGTGCCAGCAGCCCCTACAATCAGCCCCAGCATTTT. This chain connects TRBV5-8 to TRBJ1-5, with D hard to call. This CDR3 contains 12 residues. V lost 4 bases and J 3 bases, leaving 5 bases between the germline ends. Per germline, CDR1 SGHTS and CDR2 YDEGEE.

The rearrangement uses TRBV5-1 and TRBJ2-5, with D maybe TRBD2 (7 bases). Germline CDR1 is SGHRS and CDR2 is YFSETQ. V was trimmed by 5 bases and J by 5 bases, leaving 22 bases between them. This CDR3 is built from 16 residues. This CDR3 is CASRAAGWDITETQYF. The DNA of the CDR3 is TGCGCCAGCAGGGCAGCGGGGTGGGACATTACGGAGACCCAGTACTTC.

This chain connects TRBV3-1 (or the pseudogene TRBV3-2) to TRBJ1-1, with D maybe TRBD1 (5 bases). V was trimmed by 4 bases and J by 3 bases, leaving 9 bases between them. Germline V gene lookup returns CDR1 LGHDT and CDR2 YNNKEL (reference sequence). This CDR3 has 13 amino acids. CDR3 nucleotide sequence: TGTGCCAGCAGCCCCCGACAGTACACTGAAGCTTTCTTT. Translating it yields CASSPRQYTEAFF.

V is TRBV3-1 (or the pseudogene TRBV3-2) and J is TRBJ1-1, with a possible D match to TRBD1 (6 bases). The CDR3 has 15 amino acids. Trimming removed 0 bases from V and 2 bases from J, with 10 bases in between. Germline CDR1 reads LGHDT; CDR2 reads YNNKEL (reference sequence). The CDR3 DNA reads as TGTGCCAGCAGCCAAGACGCAGGGGATAACACTGAAGCTTTCTTT. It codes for CASSQDAGDNTEAFF.

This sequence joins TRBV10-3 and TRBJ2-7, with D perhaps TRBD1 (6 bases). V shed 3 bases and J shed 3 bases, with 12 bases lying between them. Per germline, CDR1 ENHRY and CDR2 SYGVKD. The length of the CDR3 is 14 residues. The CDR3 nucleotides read TGTGCCATCAGTGAACAGGGTGCCATCTACGAGCAGTACTTC. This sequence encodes CAISEQGAIYEQYF.

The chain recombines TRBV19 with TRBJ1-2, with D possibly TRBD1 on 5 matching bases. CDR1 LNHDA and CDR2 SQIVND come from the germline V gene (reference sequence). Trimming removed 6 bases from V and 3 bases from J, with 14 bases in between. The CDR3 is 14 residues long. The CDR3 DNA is TGTGCCAGTAGGCCGGGACCTGGAGACTATGGCTACACCTTC. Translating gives CASRPGPGDYGYTF.

The CDR3 DNA sequence: TGTGCCATCAGTGAAGGGGAGGCCTACGAGCAGTACTTC. Translating it yields CAISEGEAYEQYF. The chain recombines TRBV10-3 with TRBJ2-7; TRBD2 might be the D (6 bases). V lost 3 bases to trimming and J lost 2 bases, with 8 bases between them. CDR3 size: 13 residues. Germline CDR1 and CDR2: ENHRY and SYGVKD.

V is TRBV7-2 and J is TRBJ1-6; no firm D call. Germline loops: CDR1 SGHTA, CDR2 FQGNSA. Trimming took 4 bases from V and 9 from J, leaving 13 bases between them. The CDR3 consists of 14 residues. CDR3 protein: CASSSSDGISPLHF. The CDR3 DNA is TGTGCCAGCAGCTCTTCGGACGGGATTTCACCCCTCCACTTT.

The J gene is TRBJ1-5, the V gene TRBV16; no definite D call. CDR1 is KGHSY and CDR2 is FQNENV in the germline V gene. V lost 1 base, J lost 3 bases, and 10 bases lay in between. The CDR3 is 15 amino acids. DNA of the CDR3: TGTGCCAGCAGCCAATATTTGAGGGACAATCAGCCCCAGCATTTT. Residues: CASSQYLRDNQPQHF.